These 14 T cell receptor beta chains share one sample of origin, sequenced in a study of T cells in women clearing cervical HPV infection. Clones were read by immunoSEQ multiplex PCR, and TCRdb kept only the in-frame ones, dropping some. The sample holds some 30,000 clones. Sequencing input: blood buffy coat. These receptors were obtained from a woman aged 18 to 75 with a cervical HPV16 infection that either progressed to CIN3+ or cleared (not recorded which).

In regard to this clone: The CDR3 is cut off 3 residues early in the read; its end comes from the germline J gene. This chain uses TRBV7-2 with TRBJ1-2; D unresolved. This CDR3 comprises 13 residues. The V gene's germline CDR1 is SGHTA and CDR2 FQGNSA. The part of the CDR3 DNA that was read is TGTGCCAGCAGCCCGACTATCACAGATACC. This translates into CASSPTITDT. The CDR3 reads in full as CASSPTITDTYTF.

Notes on this clone: The DNA ends 3 residues before the CDR3 does, and the rest of the CDR3 is filled in from the germline J gene. The chain carries TRBV30 and TRBJ1-1; 7 bases are a match to TRBD1. The ends lost 5 bases at V and 1 base at J; junction bases unmatched: 4. This CDR3 spans 13 amino acids. CDR1 GTSNPN and CDR2 SVGIG come from the germline V gene (reference sequence). The covered CDR3 bases are TGTGCCTGGGCGCGGACAGGGAACACTGAA. It yields the protein CAWARTGNTE. The whole CDR3 protein reads CAWARTGNTEAFF.

Concerning this clone itself: The read finishes 3 residues shy of the CDR3 end, and the germline J gene is used to complete it. The chain employs TRBV11-2 and TRBJ2-5; D might be TRBD1 (6 bases). Trimming took off 3 bases at V and 5 bases at J, with 10 bases between the two ends. This CDR3 contains 13 residues. CDR1 is SGHAT and CDR2 is FQNNGV in the germline V gene. Incomplete CDR3 DNA: TGTGCCAGCAGCTTCCAGGGGTCCGAGACC. It translates to CASSFQGSET. The whole CDR3 protein reads CASSFQGSETQYF.

Concerning this clone: With the read ending 3 residues before the CDR3 end, the germline J gene is used to fill in that end. This chain uses TRBV30 with TRBJ2-1; TRBD2 aligns across 7 bases. Trimming cost V 0 bases and J 0 bases; bases outside gene matches: 5. The CDR3 is made up of 16 amino acids. From germline, CDR1 is GTSNPN and CDR2 SVGIG (reference sequence). CDR3 in amino acids: CAWSVLSGHSYNEQFF. The DNA read from the CDR3 is TGTGCCTGGAGTGTCCTTAGCGGGCACTCCTACAATGAG.

According to its frequency, this clone is medium-sized. The read finishes 3 residues shy of the CDR3 end, and the germline J gene is used to complete it. The V gene is TRBV29-1, the J gene TRBJ1-2, with a weak D call TRBD1 (5 bases). This CDR3 is built from 12 residues. In germline, CDR1 is SQVTM, CDR2 ANQGSEA. V lost 0 bases and J lost 3, with 5 bases in between. CDR3 region: CSVEEGDYGYTF. CDR3 DNA, as far as it was read: TGCAGCGTTGAAGAAGGGGACTATGGC.

As to this clone: The CDR3 end is not reached by the read, which stops 3 residues before it; the germline J gene fills it in. The V call is TRBV30, the J call TRBJ2-5, with a weak D call TRBD1 (6 bases). CDR3 length: 13 amino acids. V shed 3 bases and J shed 2 bases, with 10 bases lying between them. CDR1 GTSNPN and CDR2 SVGIG come from the germline V gene (reference sequence). This CDR3 is CAWRQGQQETQYF. CDR3 bases read: TGTGCCTGGAGACAGGGCCAACAAGAGACC.

In regard to this clone: Relative to the germline gene, one junction end is altered; a read error may explain this. The read finishes 3 residues shy of the CDR3 end, and the germline J gene is used to complete it. The gene calls are TRBV20-1 and TRBJ1-6, with a possible D match to TRBD1 (5 bases). CDR3 size: 19 residues. CDR1 is DFQATT, CDR2 SNEGSKA, per germline (reference sequence). The DNA read from the CDR3 is TGCAGTGCTACCGCCAGGGTCCCTATTTCCAGCTCCAATAATTCACCC. Its translation: CSATARVPISSSNNSP. The full CDR3 protein is CSATARVPISSSNNSPLHF.

A remark on this clone: With the read ending 3 residues before the CDR3 end, the germline J gene is used to fill in that end. The chain carries TRBV19 and TRBJ2-1; 7 bases match TRBD2. CDR1 is LNHDA and CDR2 is SQIVND in the germline V gene (reference sequence). The CDR3 spans 14 residues. The V and J ends lost 11 bases and 7 bases, in that order; junction bases with no gene match: 14. CDR3 DNA, as far as it was read: TGTGCCGCGGGGGACTATCGGAATTCAAATGAG. Protein product: CAAGDYRNSNE. The full CDR3 protein reads CAAGDYRNSNEQFF.

Of note for this clone: The read halts 3 residues ahead of the CDR3 end, with the missing end drawn from the germline J gene. The chain uses TRBV27 and TRBJ2-7; TRBD2 agrees at 7 bases. The CDR3 is 13 amino acids. CDR1 MNHEY and CDR2 SMNVEV come from the germline V gene (reference sequence). Losses at the gene ends were 4 bases for V and 1 base for J; bases not matched to a gene: 1. CDR3 DNA (partial): TGTGCCAGCAGTTGGGAGGGGTCCTACGAG. Protein: CASSWEGSYE. The CDR3, in full, reads CASSWEGSYEQYF.

Note on this clone: The read is 3 residues too short to cover the CDR3 end, so that end is filled in from the germline J gene. The gene calls are TRBV20-1 and TRBJ1-2; TRBD1 is a possible D gene (6 bases). Germline CDR1 DFQATT, CDR2 SNEGSKA (reference sequence). CDR3 length: 15 amino acids. V was trimmed by 5 bases and J by 4 bases, leaving 20 bases between them. This chain's CDR3 is CSASSNREFGYGYTF. Partial CDR3 DNA: TGCAGTGCTTCGAGTAACAGGGAGTTCGGCTATGGC.

As concerns this clone: The read gets to within 3 residues of the CDR3 end, and the germline J gene fills in the rest. The chain couples TRBV19 to TRBJ2-1; 12 bases fit TRBD2. The germline V gene encodes CDR1 LNHDA and CDR2 SQIVND (reference sequence). The CDR3 has 14 amino acids. V dropped 8 bases and J dropped 4; count of bases not matched to a gene: 3. The CDR3 spells CASQTSGSYNEQFF. The CDR3 DNA, read in part, is TGTGCCAGTCAGACTAGCGGGAGTTACAATGAG. The variable domain in full, completed from reference TRBV19 and TRBJ2-1, reads DGGITQSPKYLFRKEGQNVTLSCEQNLNHDAMYWYRQDPGQGLRLIYYSQIVNDFQKGDIAEGYSVSREKKESFPLTVTSAQKNPTAFYLCASQTSGSYNEQFFGPGTRLTVL.

Judged by frequency, this clone is medium-sized. The sequenced part of the CDR3 DNA is TGCAGCGTGGGACAGGGGTACACTGAA. Protein: CSVGQGYTE. The whole CDR3 region reads CSVGQGYTEAFF. V is TRBV29-1 and J is TRBJ1-1, with 10 bases identical to TRBD1. The read stops 3 residues short of the end of the CDR3; the missing end is completed from the germline J gene. V was pared by 6 bases and J by 3 bases, with 1 base of the junction left unmatched. Germline CDR1 and CDR2: SQVTM and ANQGSEA. The CDR3 consists of 12 residues.

As for this clone: With the read ending 3 residues before the CDR3 end, the germline J gene is used to fill in that end. The chain uses TRBV12-5 and TRBJ2-1, with D uncertain. Trimming took off 4 bases at V and 6 bases at J, with 7 bases between the two ends. CDR1 LGHNT and CDR2 FRNRAP come from the germline V gene. The CDR3 runs to 12 residues. The CDR3 protein is CASGSVRNEQFF. The CDR3 bases that were read are TGTGCTAGTGGTTCGGTCCGCAATGAG.

Turning to this clone: The read ends 3 residues early relative to the CDR3; the germline J gene fills the gap. The chain is built from TRBV5-4 and TRBJ1-1, with 7 bases that match TRBD1. The CDR3 length is 13 residues. CDR1 SGHNT and CDR2 YYREEE come from the germline V gene (reference sequence). V lost 4 bases to trimming and J lost 4 bases; unmatched junction nucleotides: 4. The CDR3 bases that were read are TGTGCCAGCAGCAGGGACAGTATCACTGAA. Residues: CASSRDSITE. The complete CDR3 reads CASSRDSITEAFF.